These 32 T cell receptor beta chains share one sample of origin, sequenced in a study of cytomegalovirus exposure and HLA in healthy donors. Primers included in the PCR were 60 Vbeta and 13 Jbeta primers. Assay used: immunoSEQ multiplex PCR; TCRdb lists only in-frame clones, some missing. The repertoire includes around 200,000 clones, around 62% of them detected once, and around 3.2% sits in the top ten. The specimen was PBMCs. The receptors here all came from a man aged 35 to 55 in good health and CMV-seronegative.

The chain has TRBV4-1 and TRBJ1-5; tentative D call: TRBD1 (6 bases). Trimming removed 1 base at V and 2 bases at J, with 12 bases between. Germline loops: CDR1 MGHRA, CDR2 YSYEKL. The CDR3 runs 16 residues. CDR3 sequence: CASSQARGQGNQPQHF. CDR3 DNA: TGCGCCAGCAGCCAAGCGCGGGGGCAAGGCAATCAGCCCCAGCATTTT.

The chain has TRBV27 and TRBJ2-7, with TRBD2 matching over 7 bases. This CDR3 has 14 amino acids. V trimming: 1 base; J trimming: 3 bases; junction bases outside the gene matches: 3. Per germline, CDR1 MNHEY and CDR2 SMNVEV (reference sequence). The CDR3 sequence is CASSLWSSGYEQYF. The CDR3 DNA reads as TGTGCCAGCAGTTTATGGTCTAGCGGCTACGAGCAGTACTTC.

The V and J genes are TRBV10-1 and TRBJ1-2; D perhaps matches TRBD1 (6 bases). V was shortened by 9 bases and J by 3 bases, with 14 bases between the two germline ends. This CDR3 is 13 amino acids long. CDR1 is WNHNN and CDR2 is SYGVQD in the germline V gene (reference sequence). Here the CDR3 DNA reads TGCGCCAGAGGGGACACCGCTTACTATGGCTACACCTTC. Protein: CARGDTAYYGYTF.

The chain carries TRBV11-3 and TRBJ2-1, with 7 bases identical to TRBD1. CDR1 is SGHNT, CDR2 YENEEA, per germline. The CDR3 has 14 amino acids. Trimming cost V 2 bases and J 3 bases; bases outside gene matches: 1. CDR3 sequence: CASSLRTGYNEQFF. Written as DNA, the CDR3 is TGTGCCAGCAGCTTAAGGACAGGCTACAATGAGCAGTTCTTC.

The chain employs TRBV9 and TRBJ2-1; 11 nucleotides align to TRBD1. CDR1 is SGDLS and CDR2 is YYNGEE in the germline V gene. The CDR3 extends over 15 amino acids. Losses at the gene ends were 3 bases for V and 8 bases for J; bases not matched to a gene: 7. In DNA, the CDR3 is TGTGCCAGCAGCGCCCGGGACAGGGGGTATGATGAGCAGTTCTTC. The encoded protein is CASSARDRGYDEQFF.

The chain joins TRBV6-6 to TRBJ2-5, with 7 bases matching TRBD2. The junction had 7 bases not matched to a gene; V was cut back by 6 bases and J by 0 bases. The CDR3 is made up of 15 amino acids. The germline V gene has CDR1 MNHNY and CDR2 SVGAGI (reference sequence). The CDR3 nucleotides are TGTGCCAGCAGAACCGGGGGAGGGAACCAAGAGACCCAGTACTTC. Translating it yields CASRTGGGNQETQYF.

The CDR3 here is CASSLTPSKRNNEQFF. The CDR3 nucleotides are TGCGCCAGCAGCCTCACCCCTAGCAAGAGGAACAATGAGCAGTTCTTC. This chain connects TRBV5-1 to TRBJ2-1, with D possibly being TRBD2 (5 bases). Germline V gives CDR1 SGHRS, CDR2 YFSETQ. The CDR3 contains 16 residues. V gave up 4 bases and J gave up 5 bases, with 19 bases separating them.

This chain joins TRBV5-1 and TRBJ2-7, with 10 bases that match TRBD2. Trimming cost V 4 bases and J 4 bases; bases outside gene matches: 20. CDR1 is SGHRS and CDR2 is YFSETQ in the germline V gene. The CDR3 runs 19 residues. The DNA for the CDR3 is TGCGCCAGCAGCCCGGAGGGGGATGGGGGGACTAGCGTGAGGTACGAGCAGTACTTC. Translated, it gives CASSPEGDGGTSVRYEQYF.

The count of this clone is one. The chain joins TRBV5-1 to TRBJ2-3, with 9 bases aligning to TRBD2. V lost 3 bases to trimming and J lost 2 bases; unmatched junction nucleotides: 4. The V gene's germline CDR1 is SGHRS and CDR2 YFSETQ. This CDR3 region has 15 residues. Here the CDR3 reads CASSSGLAFTDTQYF. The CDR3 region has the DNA TGCGCCAGCAGCTCGGGACTAGCATTCACAGATACGCAGTATTTT.

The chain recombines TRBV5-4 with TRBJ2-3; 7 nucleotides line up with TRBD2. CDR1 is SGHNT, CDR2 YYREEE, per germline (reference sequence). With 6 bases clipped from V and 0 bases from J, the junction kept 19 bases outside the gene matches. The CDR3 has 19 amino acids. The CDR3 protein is CASNINWASGLTSTDTQYF. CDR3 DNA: TGTGCCAGCAACATAAACTGGGCTAGCGGATTAACTAGCACAGATACGCAGTATTTT.

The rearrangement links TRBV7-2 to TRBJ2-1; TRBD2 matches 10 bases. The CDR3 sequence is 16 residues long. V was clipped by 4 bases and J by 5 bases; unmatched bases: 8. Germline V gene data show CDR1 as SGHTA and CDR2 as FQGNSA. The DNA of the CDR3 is TGTGCCAGCAGCTCCCTGGTAGCGGGAGGTCACAATGAGCAGTTCTTC. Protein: CASSSLVAGGHNEQFF.

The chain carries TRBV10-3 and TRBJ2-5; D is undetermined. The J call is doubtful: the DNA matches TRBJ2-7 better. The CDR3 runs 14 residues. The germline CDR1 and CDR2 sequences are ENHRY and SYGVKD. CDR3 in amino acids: CAISESARLYEQYF. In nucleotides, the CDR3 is TGTGCCATCAGTGAGTCGGCTAGATTATACGAGCAGTACTTC.

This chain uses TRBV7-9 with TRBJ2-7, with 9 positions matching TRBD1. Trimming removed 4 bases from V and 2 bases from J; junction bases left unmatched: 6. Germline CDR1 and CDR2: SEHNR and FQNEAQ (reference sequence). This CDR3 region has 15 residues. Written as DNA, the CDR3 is TGTGCCAGCAGCTCCCAGACAGGGGGTGCCTACGAGCAGTACTTC. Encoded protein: CASSSQTGGAYEQYF.

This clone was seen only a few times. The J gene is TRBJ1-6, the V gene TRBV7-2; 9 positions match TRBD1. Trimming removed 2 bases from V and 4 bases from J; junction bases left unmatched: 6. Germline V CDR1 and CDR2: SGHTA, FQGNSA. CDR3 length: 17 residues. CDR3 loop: CASSLSTGGKYNSPLHF. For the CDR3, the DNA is TGTGCCAGCAGCTTAAGTACAGGGGGCAAGTATAATTCACCCCTCCACTTT. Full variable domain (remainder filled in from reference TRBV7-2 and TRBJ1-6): GAGVSQSPSNKVTEKGKDVELRCDPISGHTALYWYRQSLGQGLEFLIYFQGNSAPDKSGLPSDRFSAERTGGSVSTLTIQRTQQEDSAVYLCASSLSTGGKYNSPLHFGNGTRLTVT.

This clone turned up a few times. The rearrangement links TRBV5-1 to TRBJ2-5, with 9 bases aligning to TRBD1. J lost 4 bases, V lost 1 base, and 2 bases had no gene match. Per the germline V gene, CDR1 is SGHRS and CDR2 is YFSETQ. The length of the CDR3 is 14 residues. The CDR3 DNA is TGCGCCAGCAGCTTGACAGGGGGCCTAGAGACCCAGTACTTC. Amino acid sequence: CASSLTGGLETQYF.

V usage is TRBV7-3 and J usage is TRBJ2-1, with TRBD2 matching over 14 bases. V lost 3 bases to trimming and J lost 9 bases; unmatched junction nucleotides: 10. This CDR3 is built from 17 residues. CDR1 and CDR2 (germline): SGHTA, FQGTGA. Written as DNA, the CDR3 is TGTGCCAGCAGCTTTTCCCAGGGACTAGCGGGAGTTGGTGAGCAGTTCTTC. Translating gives CASSFSQGLAGVGEQFF.

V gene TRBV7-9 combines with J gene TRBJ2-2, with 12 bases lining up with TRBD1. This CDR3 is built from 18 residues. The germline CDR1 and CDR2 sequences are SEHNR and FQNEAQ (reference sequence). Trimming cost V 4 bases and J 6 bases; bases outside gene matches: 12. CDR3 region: CASSSSGTGGIKAGELFF. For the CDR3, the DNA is TGTGCCAGCAGCTCTTCCGGGACAGGGGGCATAAAGGCCGGGGAGCTGTTTTTT.

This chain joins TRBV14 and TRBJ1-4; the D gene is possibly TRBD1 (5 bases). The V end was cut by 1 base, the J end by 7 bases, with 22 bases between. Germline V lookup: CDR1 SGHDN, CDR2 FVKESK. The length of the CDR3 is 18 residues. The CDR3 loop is CASSQARGSMLAVEKLFF. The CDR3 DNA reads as TGTGCCAGCAGCCAAGCCCGGGGGAGTATGCTGGCCGTTGAAAAACTGTTTTTT. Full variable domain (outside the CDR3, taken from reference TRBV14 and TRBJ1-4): EAGVTQFPSHSVIEKGQTVTLRCDPISGHDNLYWYRRVMGKEIKFLLHFVKESKQDESGMPNNRFLAERTGGTYSTLKVQPAELEDSGVYFCASSQARGSMLAVEKLFFGSGTQLSVL.

CDR3 residues: CASHRGNEQFF. The CDR3 region has the DNA TGTGCCAGCCACAGGGGCAATGAGCAGTTCTTC. The chain recombines TRBV6-5 with TRBJ2-1; 7 nucleotides match TRBD1. The CDR3 contains 11 residues. V lost 8 bases and J lost 6; bases outside the gene matches: 1. Germline V gene sequence: CDR1 MNHEY, CDR2 SVGAGI.

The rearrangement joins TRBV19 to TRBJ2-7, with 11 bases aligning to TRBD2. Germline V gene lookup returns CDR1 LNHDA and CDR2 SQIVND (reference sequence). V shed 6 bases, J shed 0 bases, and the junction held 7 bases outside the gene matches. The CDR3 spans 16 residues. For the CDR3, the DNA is TGTGCCAGTAGCAGTCCCGGGACTAGCGGCTCCTACGAGCAGTACTTC. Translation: CASSSPGTSGSYEQYF. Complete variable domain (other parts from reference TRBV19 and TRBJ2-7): DGGITQSPKYLFRKEGQNVTLSCEQNLNHDAMYWYRQDPGQGLRLIYYSQIVNDFQKGDIAEGYSVSREKKESFPLTVTSAQKNPTAFYLCASSSPGTSGSYEQYFGPGTRLTVT.

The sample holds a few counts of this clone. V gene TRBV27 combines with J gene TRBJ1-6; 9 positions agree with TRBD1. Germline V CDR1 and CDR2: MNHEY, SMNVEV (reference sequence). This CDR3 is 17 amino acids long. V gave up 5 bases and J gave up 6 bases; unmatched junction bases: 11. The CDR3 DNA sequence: TGTGCCAGCAGTATCTACCGGGACAGGGTGTTTAATTCACCCCTCCACTTT. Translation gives CASSIYRDRVFNSPLHF.

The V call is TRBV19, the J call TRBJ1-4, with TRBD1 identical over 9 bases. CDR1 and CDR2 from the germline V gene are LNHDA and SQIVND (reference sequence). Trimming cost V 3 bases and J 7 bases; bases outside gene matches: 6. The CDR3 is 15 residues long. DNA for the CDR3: TGTGCCAGTAGTATTCGGGACAGGGTTGTTGAAAAACTGTTTTTT. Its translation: CASSIRDRVVEKLFF. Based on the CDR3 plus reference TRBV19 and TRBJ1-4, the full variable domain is DGGITQSPKYLFRKEGQNVTLSCEQNLNHDAMYWYRQDPGQGLRLIYYSQIVNDFQKGDIAEGYSVSREKKESFPLTVTSAQKNPTAFYLCASSIRDRVVEKLFFGSGTQLSVL.

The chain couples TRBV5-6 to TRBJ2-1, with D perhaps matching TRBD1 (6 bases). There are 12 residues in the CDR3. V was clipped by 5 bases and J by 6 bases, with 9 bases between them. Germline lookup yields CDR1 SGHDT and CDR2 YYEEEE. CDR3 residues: CASSLQGNEQFF. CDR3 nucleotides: TGTGCCAGCAGTTTACAGGGCAATGAGCAGTTCTTC. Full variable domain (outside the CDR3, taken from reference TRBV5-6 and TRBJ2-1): DAGVTQSPTHLIKTRGQQVTLRCSPKSGHDTVSWYQQALGQGPQFIFQYYEEEERQRGNFPDRFSGHQFPNYSSELNVNALLLGDSALYLCASSLQGNEQFFGPGTRLTVL.

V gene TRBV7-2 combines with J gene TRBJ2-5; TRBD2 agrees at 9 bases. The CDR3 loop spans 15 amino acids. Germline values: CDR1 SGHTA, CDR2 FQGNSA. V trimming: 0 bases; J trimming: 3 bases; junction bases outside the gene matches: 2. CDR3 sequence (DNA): TGTGCCAGCAGCTTAGCTAGCGGGGGTAAAGAGACCCAGTACTTC. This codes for CASSLASGGKETQYF.

CDR3 sequence reads: CASTRTGMLETEAFF. CDR3 nucleotide sequence: TGTGCCAGCACCCGGACAGGGATGCTCGAAACTGAAGCTTTCTTT. The chain uses TRBV5-4 and TRBJ1-1; 8 bases line up with TRBD1. Unmatched junction bases numbered 12, after V lost 6 bases and J lost 5 bases. This CDR3 has 15 residues. The germline V gene encodes CDR1 SGHNT and CDR2 YYREEE (reference sequence).

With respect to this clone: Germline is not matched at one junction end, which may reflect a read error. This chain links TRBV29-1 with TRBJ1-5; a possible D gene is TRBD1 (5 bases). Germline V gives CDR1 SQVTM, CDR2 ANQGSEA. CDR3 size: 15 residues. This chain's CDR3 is CSVEVGSGGSQPQHF. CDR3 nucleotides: TGCAGCGTCGAAGTTGGGTCGGGGGGAAGTCAGCCCCAGCATTTT. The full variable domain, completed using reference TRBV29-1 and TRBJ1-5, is SAVISQKPSRDICQRGTSLTIQCQVDSQVTMMFWYRQQPGQSLTLIATANQGSEATYESGFVIDKFPISRPNLTFSTLTVSNMSPEDSSIYLCSVEVGSGGSQPQHFGDGTRLSIL.

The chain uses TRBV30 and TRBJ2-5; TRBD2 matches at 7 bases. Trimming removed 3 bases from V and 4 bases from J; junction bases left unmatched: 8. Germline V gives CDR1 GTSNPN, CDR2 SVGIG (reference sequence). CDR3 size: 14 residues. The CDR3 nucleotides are TGTGCCTGGAGCCCTCTAGGCGGGGGAGAGACCCAGTACTTC. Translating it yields CAWSPLGGGETQYF.

The CDR3 region has the DNA TGTGCCAGTGAACGGGGATCCTATAATTCACCCCTCCACTTT. As protein: CASERGSYNSPLHF. The chain is built from TRBV19 and TRBJ1-6; D is unresolved. Germline lookup yields CDR1 LNHDA and CDR2 SQIVND (reference sequence). Trimming took 8 bases from V and 1 from J, leaving 9 bases between them. The CDR3 runs 14 residues.

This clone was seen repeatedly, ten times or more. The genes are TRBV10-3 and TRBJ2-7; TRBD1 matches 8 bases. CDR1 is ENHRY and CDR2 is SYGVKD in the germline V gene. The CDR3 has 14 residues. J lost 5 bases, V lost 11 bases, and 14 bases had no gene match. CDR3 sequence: CASEETGVSNEQYF. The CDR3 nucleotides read TGTGCCTCCGAGGAGACAGGGGTATCCAACGAGCAGTACTTC.

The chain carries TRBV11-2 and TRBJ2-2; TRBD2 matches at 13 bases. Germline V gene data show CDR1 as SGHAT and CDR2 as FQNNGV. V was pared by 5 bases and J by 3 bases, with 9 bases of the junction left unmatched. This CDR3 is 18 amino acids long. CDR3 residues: CASSPGLAGAIYTGELFF. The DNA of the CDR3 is TGTGCCAGCAGCCCCGGACTAGCGGGGGCCATATACACCGGGGAGCTGTTTTTT.

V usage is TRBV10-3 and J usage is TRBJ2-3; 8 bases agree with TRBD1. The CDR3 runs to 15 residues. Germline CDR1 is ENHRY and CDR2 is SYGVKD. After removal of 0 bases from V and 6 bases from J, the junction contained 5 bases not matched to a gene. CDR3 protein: CAISESQGAKDTQYF. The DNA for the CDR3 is TGTGCCATCAGTGAGTCGCAGGGGGCTAAGGATACGCAGTATTTT.

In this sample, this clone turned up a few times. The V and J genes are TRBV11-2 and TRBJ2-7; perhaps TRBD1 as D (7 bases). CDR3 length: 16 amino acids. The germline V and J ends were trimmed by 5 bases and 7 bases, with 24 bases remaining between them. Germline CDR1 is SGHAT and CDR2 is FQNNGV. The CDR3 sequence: CASSPIKGARAGEQYF. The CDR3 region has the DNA TGTGCCAGCAGCCCTATCAAGGGGGCCCGGGCGGGGGAGCAGTACTTC.